This entry concerns a single T cell receptor (beta chain). Its matching antigen is unknown. The record originates from a study of shared clonotypes between healthy human individuals. In the study overall: CD8 memory received one plate per donor, CD8 naive two, CD4 memory three and CD4 naive three.

Study observations and caveats: A few donors held approximately 4.6% of naive CD4 clonotypes in common.

This CDR3 comprises 15 residues. The germline CDR1 and CDR2 sequences are ENHRY and SYGVKD. The ends were cut back, 4 bases at V and 5 bases at J, with 14 bases in the middle. Researchers ran the assay at a deep level. Measured with immunoSEQ multiplex PCR; TCRdb has only the in-frame clones, and not every one. The sample contains under 2.5 million clones, around 93% of which appear only once. This TCR was recovered from a man aged 18 to 30 in good health. Some clones in this sample may be carry-over from other donors' samples. The sample taken for sequencing was naive CD4+ T cells from PBMCs. Subset noted: CD45RA+ positively selected. The rearrangement joins TRBV10-3 to TRBJ2-2, with TRBD1 as a possible D gene (8 bases). The CDR3 nucleotides read TGTGCCATCAGTGGAGGACAGGGAGGGACCGGGGAGCTGTTTTTT. It codes for CAISGGQGGTGELFF.